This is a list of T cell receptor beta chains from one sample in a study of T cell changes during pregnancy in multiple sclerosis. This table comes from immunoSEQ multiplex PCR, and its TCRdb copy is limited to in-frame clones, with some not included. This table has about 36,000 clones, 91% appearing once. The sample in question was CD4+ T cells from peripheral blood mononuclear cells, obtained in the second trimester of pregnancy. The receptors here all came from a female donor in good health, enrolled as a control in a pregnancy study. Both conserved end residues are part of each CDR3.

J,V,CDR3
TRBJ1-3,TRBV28,CASSFRASNSGNTIYF
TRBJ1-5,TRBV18,CASSPSYSNQPQHF
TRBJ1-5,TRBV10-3,CAISQQGAEQPQHF
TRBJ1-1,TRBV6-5,CASSDWGGNTEAFF
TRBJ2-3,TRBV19,CASKVAAGSTDTQYF
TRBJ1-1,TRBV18,CASSPTGMTEAFF
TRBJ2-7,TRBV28,CASHTGQGTYEQYF
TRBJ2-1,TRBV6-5,CASRGLVGGEQFF
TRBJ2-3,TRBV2,CASSVDRGTDTQYF
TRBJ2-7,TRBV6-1,CASSGGAGGRTFYEQYF
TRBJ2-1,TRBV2,CASSEDRSSYNEQFF
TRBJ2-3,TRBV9,CASSVGLASTDTQYF
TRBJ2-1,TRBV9,CASTTSGARGLRNEQFF
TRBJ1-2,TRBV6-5,CASSQTSNYGYTF
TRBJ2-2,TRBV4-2,CASSIGRGTGELFF
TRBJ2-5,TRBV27,CASSLMVLAGPRETQYF
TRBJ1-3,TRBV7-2,CASSSGQGAWGNTIYF
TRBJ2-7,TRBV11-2,CASSSHNLGVSKQYF
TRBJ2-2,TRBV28,CASRPGQGNTGELFF
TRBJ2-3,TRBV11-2,CASSLEDTQYF
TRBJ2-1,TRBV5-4,CASSLRSGGSDEQFF
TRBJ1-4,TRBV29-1,CSVGVDRGSEKLFF
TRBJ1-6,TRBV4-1,CASSPDNSLNSPLHF
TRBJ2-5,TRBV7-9,CASSWGRVSQETQYF
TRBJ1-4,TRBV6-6,CASRIQGMATNEKLFF
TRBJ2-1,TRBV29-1,CSVASHGRGEQFF
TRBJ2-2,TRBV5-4,CASSLVTVNTGELFF
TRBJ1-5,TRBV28,CASSFTTGVVNQPQHF
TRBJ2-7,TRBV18,CASSPGTSGRYEQYF
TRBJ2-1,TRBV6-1,CASSVSGSSYNEQFF
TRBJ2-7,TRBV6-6,CASIGSYYEQYF
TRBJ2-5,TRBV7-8,CASSLGTSGGETQYF
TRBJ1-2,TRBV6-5,CASSSGYGYTF
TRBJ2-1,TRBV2,CASQQGDVNEQFF
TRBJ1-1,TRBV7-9,CASSGSSQGTEAFF
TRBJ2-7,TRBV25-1,CASSAAGGKSYEQYF
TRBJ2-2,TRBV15,CATSPPGGASGELFF
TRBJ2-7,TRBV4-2,CASSQDLSRSSVF
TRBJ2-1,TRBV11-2,CASSFIGLAPTGSYNEQFF
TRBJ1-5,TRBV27,CASSLQGNQPQHF
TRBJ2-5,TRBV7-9,CASSPGAGQETQYF
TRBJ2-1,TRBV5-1,CASSLGPDNEQFF
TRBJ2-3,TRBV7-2,CASSLSTDTQYF
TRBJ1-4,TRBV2,CASSERAGANEKLFF
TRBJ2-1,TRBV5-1,CASSLFRGRGRNEQFF
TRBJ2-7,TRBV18,CASSPAPGEQYF
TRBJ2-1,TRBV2,CASRATAEQFF
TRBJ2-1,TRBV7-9,CASSAADREQFF
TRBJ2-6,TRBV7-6,CASSLEWGESGANVLTF
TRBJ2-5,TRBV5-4,CASSPDSPQETQYF
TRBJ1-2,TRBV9,CASSQTQGRGQEGYTF
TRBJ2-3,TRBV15,CATSREAGGADTQYF
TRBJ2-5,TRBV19,CASSPGTGTLETQYF
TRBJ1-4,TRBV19,CASSFGTALEKLFF
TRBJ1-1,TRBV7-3,CASSPTQGQLNTEAFF
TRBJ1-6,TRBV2,CARGQGRNSPLHF
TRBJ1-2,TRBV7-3,CASSPGPDNYGYTF
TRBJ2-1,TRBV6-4,CASRCGRDNEQFF
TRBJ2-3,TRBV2,CASSESPGARTDTQYF